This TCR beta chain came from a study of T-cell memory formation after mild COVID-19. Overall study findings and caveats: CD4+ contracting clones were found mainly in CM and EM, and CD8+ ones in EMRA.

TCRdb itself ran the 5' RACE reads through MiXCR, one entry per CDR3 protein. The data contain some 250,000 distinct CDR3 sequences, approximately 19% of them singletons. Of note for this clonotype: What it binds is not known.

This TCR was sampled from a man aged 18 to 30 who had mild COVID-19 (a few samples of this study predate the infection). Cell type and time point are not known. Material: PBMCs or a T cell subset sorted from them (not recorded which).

CDR3 bases: TGTGCCAGTAGTAAATTAGCGGCCTACAATGAGCAGTTCTTC. This sequence encodes CASSKLAAYNEQFF. The chain uses TRBV19 and TRBJ2-1; D is possibly TRBD2 (6 bases). Per the germline V gene, CDR1 is LNHDA and CDR2 is SQIVND (reference sequence). The CDR3 consists of 14 residues. The V end lost 4 bases, the J end lost 2 bases, and 9 bases lay between the germline ends.